Listed here are 11 T cell receptor beta chains from one sample, sequenced in a study of T cell responses to AZD1222 COVID-19 vaccine. The data were produced by immunoSEQ multiplex PCR, yet TCRdb's version contains in-frame clones alone and is incomplete. The data hold just over 80,000 clones, with 85% to 90% observed a single time. The sample consisted of peripheral blood, taken on day 0 of AZD1222 vaccination. Receptors originate from an adult in good health.

The V and J genes are TRBV2 and TRBJ2-7; possible D gene TRBD1, 5 bases. Germline-derived CDR1 and CDR2 are SNHLY and FYNNEI. The CDR3 totals 13 residues. Trimming took 4 bases from V and 5 from J, leaving 12 bases between them. CDR3 residues: CASSGAGFNEQYF. In DNA form, the CDR3 reads TGTGCCAGCAGTGGGGCAGGGTTTAACGAGCAGTACTTC.

The chain couples TRBV28 to TRBJ2-3; 11 bases are shared with TRBD2. The CDR3 is made up of 14 amino acids. Germline CDR1 and CDR2: MDHEN and SYDVKM. Trimming removed 9 bases from V and 6 bases from J; junction bases left unmatched: 8. CDR3 protein: CASSLAGGFDTQYF. CDR3 coding DNA: TGTGCCAGTTCTCTAGCGGGGGGTTTTGATACGCAGTATTTT.

With regard to this clone: Other DNA sequences in the sample encode the same CDR3. The chain is built from TRBV10-2 and TRBJ2-5, with TRBD1 matching over 8 bases. The V and J ends lost 8 bases and 5 bases, in that order; junction bases with no gene match: 4. The germline V gene encodes CDR1 WSHSY and CDR2 SAAADI. The CDR3 loop spans 12 amino acids. CDR3 sequence reads: CASRTGLETQYF. The CDR3 bases are TGCGCCAGCCGGACAGGGTTGGAGACCCAGTACTTC.

This chain joins TRBV11-2 and TRBJ1-3; no firm D call. Germline CDR1 and CDR2: SGHAT and FQNNGV. CDR3 size: 18 residues. Deletions cut 1 base from V and 1 base from J, with 17 bases between. The CDR3 nucleotides read TGTGCCAGCAGCTTAGCACGGATGCGGGGTTGGTCTGGAAACACCATATATTTT. Its protein product is CASSLARMRGWSGNTIYF.

The chain employs TRBV6-5 and TRBJ1-1; 7 nucleotides align to TRBD1. The V and J ends lost 6 bases and 8 bases, in that order; junction bases with no gene match: 3. CDR1 and CDR2 from the germline V gene are MNHEY and SVGAGI. This CDR3 has 11 amino acids. CDR3 bases: TGTGCCAGCAGCCAGACAGGGGAAGCTTTCTTT. Residues: CASSQTGEAFF.

V and J are TRBV6-5 and TRBJ1-5; tentative D call: TRBD1 (5 bases). Germline V gene data show CDR1 as MNHEY and CDR2 as SVGAGI. The CDR3 spans 13 residues. V was pared by 6 bases and J by 11 bases, with 17 bases between. The CDR3 reads CASSYRPGGAQHF. CDR3 DNA: TGTGCCAGCAGCTACCGACCCGGGGGAGCCCAGCATTTT.

V is TRBV12-3 or TRBV12-4 and J is TRBJ2-2; D ambiguous. V lost 5 bases, J lost 13 bases, and 14 bases lay in between. The CDR3 contains 12 residues. CDR3 nucleotide sequence: TGTGCCAGCAGTACACTTGCCCCCAGGCTGTTTTTT. It specifies CASSTLAPRLFF.

The V and J genes are TRBV7-9 and TRBJ1-4, with 7 positions matching TRBD1. This CDR3 comprises 16 residues. Germline V gene lookup returns CDR1 SEHNR and CDR2 FQNEAQ (reference sequence). V was pared by 1 base and J by 4 bases, with 6 bases of the junction left unmatched. The chain's CDR3 is CASSLGIGGINEKLFF. DNA for the CDR3: TGTGCCAGCAGCTTAGGGATAGGGGGCATTAATGAAAAACTGTTTTTT. The variable domain in full, with the rest retrieved from reference TRBV7-9 and TRBJ1-4, is DTGVSQNPRHKITKRGQNVTFRCDPISEHNRLYWYRQTLGQGPEFLTYFQNEAQLEKSRLLSDRFSAERPKGSFSTLEIQRTEQGDSAMYLCASSLGIGGINEKLFFGSGTQLSVL.

The chain carries TRBV11-2 and TRBJ2-3; the D is unclear. Trimming took 0 bases from V and 3 from J, leaving 10 bases between them. This CDR3 is 15 amino acids long. Germline CDR1 SGHAT, CDR2 FQNNGV. This CDR3 reads CASSLDGIATDTQYF. CDR3 nucleotides: TGTGCCAGCAGCTTAGATGGGATCGCGACAGATACGCAGTATTTT.

J is TRBJ1-2 and V is TRBV28, with TRBD1 identical over 9 bases. Unmatched junction bases numbered 7, after V lost 2 bases and J lost 0 bases. Germline V lookup: CDR1 MDHEN, CDR2 SYDVKM. The CDR3 contains 17 residues. The chain's CDR3 is CASSLVTGGLANYGYTF. The CDR3 DNA follows: TGTGCCAGCAGTTTAGTGACAGGGGGGCTCGCTAACTATGGCTACACCTTC.

V gene TRBV4-3 combines with J gene TRBJ1-5, with a weak D call TRBD1 (6 bases). CDR1 and CDR2 from the germline V gene are LGHNA and YSLEER. Trimming shortened V by 0 bases and J by 6 bases, and 12 bases separated the two germline ends. The CDR3 covers 15 residues. CDR3 region: CASSQDTGTGQPQHF. The DNA for the CDR3 is TGCGCCAGCAGCCAAGATACAGGGACGGGTCAGCCCCAGCATTTT.